The 20 T cell receptor beta chains below all came from one sample that was sequenced in a study of cytomegalovirus exposure and HLA in healthy donors. Generated by immunoSEQ multiplex PCR, the TCRdb table keeps only in-frame clones and is missing some. The table shows some 210,000 clones, with more than 75% occurring only once. Sequences were obtained from PBMCs. Receptor source: a young woman in good health and CMV-seropositive.

The CDR3 is CASSPRTGVNEKLFF. The CDR3 coding sequence is TGTGCCAGTAGCCCGAGGACAGGGGTAAATGAAAAACTGTTTTTT. This chain uses TRBV19 with TRBJ1-4; 9 bases agree with TRBD1. Germline loops: CDR1 LNHDA, CDR2 SQIVND (reference sequence). After removal of 6 bases from V and 5 bases from J, the junction contained 7 bases not matched to a gene. CDR3 length: 15 residues. The complete variable domain, with remaining parts taken from reference TRBV19 and TRBJ1-4, reads DGGITQSPKYLFRKEGQNVTLSCEQNLNHDAMYWYRQDPGQGLRLIYYSQIVNDFQKGDIAEGYSVSREKKESFPLTVTSAQKNPTAFYLCASSPRTGVNEKLFFGSGTQLSVL.

The V and J genes are TRBV6-6 and TRBJ2-1; possible D gene TRBD2, 6 bases. Germline assignment: CDR1 MNHNY and CDR2 SVGAGI (reference sequence). CDR3 length equals 16 residues. V shed 5 bases and J shed 2 bases, with 16 bases lying between them. This chain's CDR3 is CASSQAGSYPYNEQFF. CDR3 coding DNA: TGTGCCAGCAGTCAGGCGGGGTCTTATCCCTACAATGAGCAGTTCTTC.

The chain has TRBV9 and TRBJ2-7, with TRBD2 identical over 8 bases. Germline V gene data show CDR1 as SGDLS and CDR2 as YYNGEE. J lost 1 base, V lost 4 bases, and 7 bases had no gene match. The CDR3 extends over 15 amino acids. The CDR3 reads CASSPGGAVSYEQYF. The CDR3 DNA reads TGTGCCAGCAGCCCCGGGGGGGCTGTTTCCTACGAGCAGTACTTC.

The chain uses TRBV30 and TRBJ2-1; 8 bases align to TRBD2. Germline CDR1 is GTSNPN and CDR2 is SVGIG (reference sequence). The CDR3 covers 11 residues. V dropped 5 bases and J dropped 12; count of bases not matched to a gene: 6. CDR3 loop: CAWSPGLGQFF. The CDR3 coding sequence is TGTGCCTGGTCCCCGGGACTAGGGCAGTTCTTC.

V is TRBV11-2 and J is TRBJ1-2; D call uncertain. Germline loops: CDR1 SGHAT, CDR2 FQNNGV. Trimming took off 4 bases at V and 5 bases at J, with 17 bases between the two ends. This CDR3 spans 15 amino acids. DNA of the CDR3: TGTGCCAGCAGCTCAACGACACGGAATCCGTATGGCTACACCTTC. This translates into CASSSTTRNPYGYTF.

CDR3 amino acids: CAISESDRVTWEPAFF. CDR3 nucleotides: TGTGCCATCAGTGAGTCCGACAGGGTTACATGGGAACCTGCTTTCTTT. The V and J genes are TRBV10-3 and TRBJ1-1; 7 nucleotides agree with TRBD1. This CDR3 contains 16 residues. CDR1 and CDR2 from the germline V gene are ENHRY and SYGVKD. V was pared by 0 bases and J by 11 bases, with 15 bases of the junction left unmatched.

Only a few counts were recorded for this clone. The chain employs TRBV5-6 and TRBJ1-2; possibly TRBD1 for D (5 bases). Per germline, CDR1 SGHDT and CDR2 YYEEEE. V shed 2 bases and J shed 7 bases, with 12 bases lying between them. The CDR3 length is 13 residues. CDR3 bases: TGTGCCAGCAGCTTTTTGACAGAGGTTGGCTACACCTTC. Translating it yields CASSFLTEVGYTF.

This clone has only a few counts. The chain couples TRBV18 to TRBJ2-7; TRBD1 matches 8 bases. Losses at the gene ends were 3 bases for V and 2 bases for J; bases not matched to a gene: 3. The CDR3 runs 14 residues. The germline V gene has CDR1 KGHSH and CDR2 LQKENI. The CDR3 reads CASSPDRGTYEQYF. The CDR3 DNA follows: TGTGCCAGCTCACCCGACAGGGGCACCTACGAGCAGTACTTC.

This chain joins TRBV7-6 and TRBJ2-1; D is perhaps TRBD2 (6 bases). V lost 3 bases to trimming and J lost 5 bases, with 20 bases between them. Germline-derived CDR1 and CDR2 are SGHVS and FNYEAQ. The CDR3 is 17 residues long. The CDR3 coding sequence is TGTGCCAGCAGCTTTCTGTCGGGACTCAATGCAAACAATGAGCAGTTCTTC. Protein sequence: CASSFLSGLNANNEQFF.

The V and J genes are TRBV4-1 and TRBJ2-1; 11 positions match TRBD2. The J segment lost 8 bases and the V segment lost 4 bases, leaving 7 bases of the junction unmatched. Germline CDR1 is MGHRA and CDR2 is YSYEKL. The CDR3 consists of 15 residues. CDR3 bases: TGCGCCAGCAGCCCCACTAGCGGGGGAGCTTATGAGCAGTTCTTC. It specifies CASSPTSGGAYEQFF.

This rearrangement joins TRBV2 to TRBJ2-1; 7 bases map to TRBD2. V lost 7 bases and J lost 2; bases outside the gene matches: 8. CDR1 is SNHLY and CDR2 is FYNNEI in the germline V gene. The CDR3 is 15 amino acids. The CDR3 is CASISGREPYNEQFF. CDR3 DNA sequence: TGTGCCAGCATATCGGGGCGGGAGCCCTACAATGAGCAGTTCTTC.

This clone came up a few times. The V gene is TRBV5-1, the J gene TRBJ1-1, with TRBD1 matching over 7 bases. The J segment lost 5 bases and the V segment lost 3 bases, leaving 10 bases of the junction unmatched. This CDR3 contains 15 residues. Germline loops: CDR1 SGHRS, CDR2 YFSETQ. CDR3 bases: TGCGCCAGCAGCTCGTTGACAGGGTCCGAAACTGAAGCTTTCTTT. Amino acid sequence: CASSSLTGSETEAFF. Full variable domain (rest looked up from reference TRBV5-1 and TRBJ1-1): KAGVTQTPRYLIKTRGQQVTLSCSPISGHRSVSWYQQTPGQGLQFLFEYFSETQRNKGNFPGRFSGRQFSNSRSEMNVSTLELGDSALYLCASSSLTGSETEAFFGQGTRLTVV.

V and J are TRBV29-1 and TRBJ2-5; 11 bases fit TRBD1. Germline-derived CDR1 and CDR2 are SQVTM and ANQGSEA. V was clipped by 6 bases and J by 5 bases; unmatched bases: 8. The CDR3 runs 14 residues. DNA for the CDR3: TGCAGCGTAACGGGGACAGGGGGAGGGGAGACCCAGTACTTC. This sequence encodes CSVTGTGGGETQYF.

The rearrangement uses TRBV2 and TRBJ2-1, with 11 bases aligning to TRBD1. CDR3 length: 16 residues. Germline V gene lookup returns CDR1 SNHLY and CDR2 FYNNEI. The V and J ends lost 3 bases and 10 bases, in that order; junction bases with no gene match: 11. DNA for the CDR3: TGTGCCAGCAGTGAGGGGCCGGACAGGGGGCTATGGGAGCAGTTCTTC. This translates into CASSEGPDRGLWEQFF.

This chain links TRBV27 with TRBJ2-2; D is possibly TRBD2 (5 bases). Looked up from germline, CDR1 is MNHEY and CDR2 is SMNVEV (reference sequence). The CDR3 is 15 residues long. Trimming took off 6 bases at V and 5 bases at J, with 16 bases between the two ends. The CDR3 reads CASSLKGGWTGELFF. The DNA of the CDR3 is TGTGCCAGCAGCCTGAAAGGCGGGTGGACCGGGGAGCTGTTTTTT.

The chain is built from TRBV4-1 and TRBJ2-1, with 7 bases lining up with TRBD2. The junction had 8 bases not matched to a gene; V was cut back by 0 bases and J by 0 bases. The CDR3 consists of 18 residues. Germline CDR1 is MGHRA and CDR2 is YSYEKL. The DNA of the CDR3 is TGCGCCAGCAGCCAAGACTTCGTGGGAGGGGCCTCCTACAATGAGCAGTTCTTC. Protein: CASSQDFVGGASYNEQFF.

CDR3: CASSISLAPGVTQYF. The DNA of the CDR3 is TGTGCCAGTAGTATAAGCCTCGCCCCGGGGGTGACCCAGTACTTC. This rearrangement joins TRBV19 to TRBJ2-5, with D possibly being TRBD2 (6 bases). From germline, CDR1 is LNHDA and CDR2 SQIVND (reference sequence). This CDR3 is built from 15 residues. V was clipped by 2 bases and J by 7 bases, with 17 bases between them.

The chain joins TRBV28 to TRBJ2-7, with 8 positions matching TRBD1. This CDR3 has 14 residues. Trimming at V came to 5 bases and at J to 5 bases, leaving 8 bases not matched to a gene. The germline V gene encodes CDR1 MDHEN and CDR2 SYDVKM. Written as DNA, the CDR3 is TGTGCCAGCAGTCTTGTCGACAGGGGAAACGAGCAGTACTTC. Translation: CASSLVDRGNEQYF.

This rearrangement joins TRBV6-5 to TRBJ2-5; the match to TRBD2 covers 8 bases. CDR3 length: 15 residues. The V gene's germline CDR1 is MNHEY and CDR2 SVGAGI. The junction had 5 bases not matched to a gene; V was cut back by 0 bases and J by 5 bases. The CDR3: CASSYSSPSGETQYF. The CDR3 DNA is TGTGCCAGCAGTTACTCTAGCCCTAGCGGGGAGACCCAGTACTTC.

The V call is TRBV4-1, the J call TRBJ2-7, with D maybe TRBD1 (6 bases). The germline V gene has CDR1 MGHRA and CDR2 YSYEKL. This CDR3 is 15 amino acids long. V was shortened by 3 bases and J by 2 bases, with 14 bases between the two germline ends. The CDR3 protein is CASSQFTGIAYEQYF. CDR3 DNA sequence: TGCGCCAGCAGCCAGTTTACAGGGATTGCCTACGAGCAGTACTTC.